The 9 T cell receptor beta chains in this list originate from one sample, sequenced in a study of shared clonotypes between healthy human individuals. Profiled with immunoSEQ multiplex PCR; TCRdb holds only in-frame clones, not every one. Here the sample spans about 2.2 million clones, approximately 94% being singletons. Positive CCR7 selection of CD45RO-negative cells yielded the naive CD8 cells, and terminally differentiated effector memory CD45RA+ cells were excluded. Sequenced input: naive CD8+ T cells from PBMCs. These receptors all come from a man aged 18 to 30 in good health. Some clones in this sample may be carry-over from other donors' samples.

For this clone: Additional DNA sequences in this sample encode the identical CDR3. The rearrangement joins TRBV6-1 to TRBJ1-3; D is uncertain. This CDR3 contains 15 residues. The V end was cut by 4 bases, the J end by 0 bases, with 10 bases between. Germline CDR1 and CDR2: MNHNS and SASEGT. The CDR3 DNA follows: TGTGCCAGCAGTGCCGATCGGATCTCTGGAAACACCATATATTTT. Its translation is CASSADRISGNTIYF.

The chain joins TRBV19 to TRBJ2-7; a possible D gene is TRBD2 (6 bases). V lost 5 bases and J 7 bases, leaving 21 bases between the germline ends. This CDR3 region has 15 residues. Germline CDR1 and CDR2: LNHDA and SQIVND (reference sequence). The CDR3 reads CASSPSGRPVEEQYF. CDR3 coding DNA: TGTGCCAGTAGTCCCTCAGGGAGGCCGGTGGAGGAGCAGTACTTC.

The CDR3 loop reads CASSYWGEISYNEQFF. Written as DNA, the CDR3 is TGTGCCAGCAGTTACTGGGGGGAGATCTCCTACAATGAGCAGTTCTTC. The rearrangement uses TRBV28 and TRBJ2-1; a possible D gene is TRBD2 (6 bases). Germline assignment: CDR1 MDHEN and CDR2 SYDVKM. V was pared by 4 bases and J by 0 bases, with 13 bases between. This CDR3 is built from 16 residues.

CDR3 DNA sequence: TGTGCCAGCACCGTTCCTTCTTTCTTGGGGACTGAAGCTTTCTTT. It translates to CASTVPSFLGTEAFF. The chain combines TRBV6-1 with TRBJ1-1; D gene unclear. The length of the CDR3 is 15 residues. Germline V CDR1 and CDR2: MNHNS, SASEGT. With 7 bases removed from V and 5 bases from J, the gap between germline ends came to 20 bases.

This sequence joins TRBV28 and TRBJ2-7, with D perhaps matching TRBD2 (6 bases). V shed 6 bases and J shed 5 bases, with 20 bases lying between them. From germline, CDR1 is MDHEN and CDR2 SYDVKM. There are 15 residues in the CDR3. The CDR3 coding sequence is TGTGCCAGCAGCTACCCCTGGGGGGTTTCGGACGAGCAGTACTTC. It translates to CASSYPWGVSDEQYF.

As for this clone: Different DNA sequences within this sample yield the same CDR3. The V call is TRBV6-6, the J call TRBJ2-7, with TRBD2 matching 7 bases. The CDR3 covers 15 residues. Germline CDR1 is MNHNY and CDR2 is SVGAGI (reference sequence). V lost 0 bases and J lost 0; bases outside the gene matches: 2. CDR3 sequence (DNA): TGTGCCAGCAGTTACTCCAGCGGGGCCTCCTACGAGCAGTACTTC. It encodes CASSYSSGASYEQYF.

V gene TRBV2 combines with J gene TRBJ2-1, with TRBD1 matching over 8 bases. CDR1 is SNHLY, CDR2 FYNNEI, per germline. There are 16 residues in the CDR3. Trimming at V came to 2 bases and at J to 3 bases, leaving 6 bases not matched to a gene. This CDR3 is CASSESQGAIYNEQFF. CDR3 nucleotides: TGTGCCAGCAGTGAAAGTCAGGGGGCCATCTACAATGAGCAGTTCTTC. The whole variable domain, remainder taken from reference TRBV2 and TRBJ2-1, is EPEVTQTPSHQVTQMGQEVILRCVPISNHLYFYWYRQILGQKVEFLVSFYNNEISEKSEIFDDQFSVERPDGSNFTLKIRSTKLEDSAMYFCASSESQGAIYNEQFFGPGTRLTVL.

A remark on this clone: Different DNA sequences within this sample yield the same CDR3. This rearrangement joins TRBV15 to TRBJ2-1; the match to TRBD2 covers 11 bases. V dropped 5 bases and J dropped 3; count of bases not matched to a gene: 3. Germline V gene lookup returns CDR1 LNHNV and CDR2 YYDKDF (reference sequence). The CDR3 has 15 amino acids. CDR3 amino acids: CATSGGTSGYNEQFF. The CDR3 coding sequence is TGTGCCACCAGCGGGGGGACTAGCGGCTACAATGAGCAGTTCTTC.

The chain has TRBV28 and TRBJ2-2; 8 nucleotides match TRBD1. Per the germline V gene, CDR1 is MDHEN and CDR2 is SYDVKM. The CDR3 spans 17 residues. The trim removed 3 bases at V and 5 bases at J, leaving 11 bases unmatched. As DNA, the CDR3 is TGTGCCAGCAGTTTCCCAGGGCAGGGGGCTTTAACCGGGGAGCTGTTTTTT. Translated: CASSFPGQGALTGELFF.